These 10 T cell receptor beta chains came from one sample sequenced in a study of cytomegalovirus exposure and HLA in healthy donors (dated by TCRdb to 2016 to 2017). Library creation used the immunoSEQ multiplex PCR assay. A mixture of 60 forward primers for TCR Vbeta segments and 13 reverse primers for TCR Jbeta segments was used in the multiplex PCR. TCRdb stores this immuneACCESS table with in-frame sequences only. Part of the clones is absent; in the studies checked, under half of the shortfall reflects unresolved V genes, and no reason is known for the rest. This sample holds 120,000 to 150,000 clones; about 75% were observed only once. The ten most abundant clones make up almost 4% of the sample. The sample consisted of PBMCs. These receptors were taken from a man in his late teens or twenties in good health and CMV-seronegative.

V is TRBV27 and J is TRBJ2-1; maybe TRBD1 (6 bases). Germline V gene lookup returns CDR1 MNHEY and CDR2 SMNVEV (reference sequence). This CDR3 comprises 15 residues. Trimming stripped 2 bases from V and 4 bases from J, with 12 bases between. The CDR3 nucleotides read TGTGCCAGCAGTTTAACAGGGCAGATTTACAATGAGCAGTTCTTC. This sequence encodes CASSLTGQIYNEQFF.

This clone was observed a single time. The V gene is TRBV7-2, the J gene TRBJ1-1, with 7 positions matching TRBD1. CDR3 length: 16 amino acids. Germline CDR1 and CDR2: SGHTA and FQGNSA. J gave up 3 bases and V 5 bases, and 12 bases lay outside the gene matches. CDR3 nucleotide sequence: TGTGCCAGCAGCCCTAACAGGGGTGGTCGAGACACTGAAGCTTTCTTT. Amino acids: CASSPNRGGRDTEAFF.

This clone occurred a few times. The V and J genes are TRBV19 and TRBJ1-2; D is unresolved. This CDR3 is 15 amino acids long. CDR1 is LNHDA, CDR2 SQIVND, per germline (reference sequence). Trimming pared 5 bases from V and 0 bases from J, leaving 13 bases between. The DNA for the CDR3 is TGTGCCAGTAGTGCCCCACATGCCTCTAACTATGGCTACACCTTC. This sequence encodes CASSAPHASNYGYTF.

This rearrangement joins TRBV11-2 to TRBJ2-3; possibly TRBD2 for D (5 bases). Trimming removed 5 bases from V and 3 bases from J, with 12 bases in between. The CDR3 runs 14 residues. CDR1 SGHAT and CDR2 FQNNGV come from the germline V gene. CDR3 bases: TGTGCCAGCAGCCCGGGGATGGGGACAGATACGCAGTATTTT. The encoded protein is CASSPGMGTDTQYF.

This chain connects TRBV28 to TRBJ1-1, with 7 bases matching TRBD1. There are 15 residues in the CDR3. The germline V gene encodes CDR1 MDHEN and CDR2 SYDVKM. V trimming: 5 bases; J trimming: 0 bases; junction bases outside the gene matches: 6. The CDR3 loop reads CASSPGTAMNTEAFF. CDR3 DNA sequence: TGTGCCAGCAGTCCCGGGACAGCGATGAACACTGAAGCTTTCTTT.

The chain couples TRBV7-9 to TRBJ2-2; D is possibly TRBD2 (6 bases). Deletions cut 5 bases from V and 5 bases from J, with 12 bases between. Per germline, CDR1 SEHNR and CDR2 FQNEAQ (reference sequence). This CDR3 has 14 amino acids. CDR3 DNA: TGTGCCAGCAGCCGCGGGGTACAGACCGGGGAGCTGTTTTTT. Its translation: CASSRGVQTGELFF.

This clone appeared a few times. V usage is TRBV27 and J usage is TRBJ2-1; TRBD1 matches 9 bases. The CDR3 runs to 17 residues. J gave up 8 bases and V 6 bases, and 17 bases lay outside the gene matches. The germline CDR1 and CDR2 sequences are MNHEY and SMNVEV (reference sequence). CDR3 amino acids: CASRAGAGQGFRDEQFF. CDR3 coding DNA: TGTGCCAGCAGGGCGGGTGCGGGACAGGGTTTTCGCGATGAGCAGTTCTTC.

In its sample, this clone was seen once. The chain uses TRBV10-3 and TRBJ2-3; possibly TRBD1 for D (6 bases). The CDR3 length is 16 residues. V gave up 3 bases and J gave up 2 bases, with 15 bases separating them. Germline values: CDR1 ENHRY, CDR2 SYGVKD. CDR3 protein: CAISDPEQGHTDTQYF. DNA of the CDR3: TGTGCCATCAGTGACCCCGAGCAGGGGCACACAGATACGCAGTATTTT.

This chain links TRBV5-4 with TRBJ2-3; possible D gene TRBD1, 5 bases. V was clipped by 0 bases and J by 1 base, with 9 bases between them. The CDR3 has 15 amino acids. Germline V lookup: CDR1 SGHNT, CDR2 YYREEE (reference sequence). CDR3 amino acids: CASSLATGRTDTQYF. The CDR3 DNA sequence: TGTGCCAGCAGCTTGGCCACAGGTCGCACAGATACGCAGTATTTT.

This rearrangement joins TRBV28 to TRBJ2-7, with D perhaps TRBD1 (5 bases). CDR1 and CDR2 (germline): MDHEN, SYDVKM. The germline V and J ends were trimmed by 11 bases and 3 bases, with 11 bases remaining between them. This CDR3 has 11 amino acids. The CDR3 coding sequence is TGTGCCGGGGCAGGAATCTACGAGCAGTACTTC. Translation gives CAGAGIYEQYF.